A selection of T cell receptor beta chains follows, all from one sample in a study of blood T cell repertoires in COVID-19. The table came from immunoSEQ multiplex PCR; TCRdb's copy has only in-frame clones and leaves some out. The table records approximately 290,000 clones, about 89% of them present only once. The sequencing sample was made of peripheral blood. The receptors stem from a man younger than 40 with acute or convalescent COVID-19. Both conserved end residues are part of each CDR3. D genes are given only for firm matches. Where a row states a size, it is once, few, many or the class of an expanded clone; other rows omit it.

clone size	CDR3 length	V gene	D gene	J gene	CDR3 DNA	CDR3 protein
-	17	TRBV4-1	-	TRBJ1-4	TGCGCCAGCAGCCCCAGGGCGGTCCAGGCTCCTAATGAAAAACTGTTTTTT	CASSPRAVQAPNEKLFF
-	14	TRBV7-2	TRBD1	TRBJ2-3	TGTGCCAGCAGCTTAGGAGGGACAGGGTGGTCGCAGTATTTT	CASSLGGTGWSQYF
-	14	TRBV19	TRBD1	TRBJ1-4	TGTGCCAGTGAAGACAGGGGGGGTAATGAAAAACTGTTTTTT	CASEDRGGNEKLFF
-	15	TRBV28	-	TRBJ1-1	TGTGCCAGCAGCACTATCAAACGAGGGAGCACTGAAGCTTTCTTT	CASSTIKRGSTEAFF
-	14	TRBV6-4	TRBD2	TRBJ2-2	TGTGCCAGCAGTGAGGGAGGGGACACCGGGGAGCTGTTTTTT	CASSEGGDTGELFF
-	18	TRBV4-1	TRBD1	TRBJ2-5	TGCGCCAGCAGCCAAGATCCGGCGGGACAGGGGGTCCAAGAGACCCAGTACTTC	CASSQDPAGQGVQETQYF
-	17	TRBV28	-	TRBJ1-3	TGTGCCAGCAGTCCCCCTAGGGGGAGGGCTTCTGGAAACACCATATATTTT	CASSPPRGRASGNTIYF
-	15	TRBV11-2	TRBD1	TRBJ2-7	TGTGCCAGCACCCCAAGGACAGGGGTTTCCTACGAGCAGTACTTC	CASTPRTGVSYEQYF
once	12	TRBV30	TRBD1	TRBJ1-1	TGTGCCTGGGGACAGGGGGCGACTGAAGCTTTCTTT	CAWGQGATEAFF
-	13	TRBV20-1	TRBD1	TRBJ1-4	TGCAGTGCTAGTGGAGGGGGCGGTGAAAAACTGTTTTTT	CSASGGGGEKLFF
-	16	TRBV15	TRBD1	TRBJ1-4	TGTGCCACCAGCCCCCGTTTCGGACAGGGCGGGGAAAAACTGTTTTTT	CATSPRFGQGGEKLFF
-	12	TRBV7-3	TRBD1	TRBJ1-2	TGTGCCAGCAGCTCCTACAGGGGCGGCTACACCTTC	CASSSYRGGYTF
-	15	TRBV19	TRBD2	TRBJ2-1	TGTGCCAGTAGTCTGGGACTAGCGGCCTACAATGAGCAGTTCTTC	CASSLGLAAYNEQFF
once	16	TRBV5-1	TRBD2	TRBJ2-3	TGCGCCAGCAGCTTGGCGATAGCGGGGAACACAGATACGCAGTATTTT	CASSLAIAGNTDTQYF
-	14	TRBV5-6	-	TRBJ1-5	TGTGCCAGCAGCTTCGGGGGGGGGACCCAGCCCCAGCATTTT	CASSFGGGTQPQHF
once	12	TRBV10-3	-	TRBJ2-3	TGTGCCATCAGTGGGACTGAAGATACGCAGTATTTT	CAISGTEDTQYF
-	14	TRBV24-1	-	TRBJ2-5	TGTGCCACCGGGGGCAGGGGGCGGGAGGAGACCCAGTACTTC	CATGGRGREETQYF
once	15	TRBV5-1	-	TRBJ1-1	TGCGCCAGCAGCTTGGAAGTGTGGCAGGACACTGAAGCTTTCTTT	CASSLEVWQDTEAFF
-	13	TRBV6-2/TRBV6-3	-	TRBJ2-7	TGTGCCAGCAGTTACGGCGGGTCCAGGGAGCAGTACTTC	CASSYGGSREQYF
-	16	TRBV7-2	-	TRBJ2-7	TGTGCCAGCAGTTCACGCGGCGGGGAGAGCTCCTACGAGCAGTACTTC	CASSSRGGESSYEQYF
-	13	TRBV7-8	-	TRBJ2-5	TGTGCCAGCAGCTTAGCCGGGAGAGAGACCCAGTACTTC	CASSLAGRETQYF
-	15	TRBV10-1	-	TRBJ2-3	TGCGCCAGCAGTGAACGAGGGCCATTCACAGATACGCAGTATTTT	CASSERGPFTDTQYF
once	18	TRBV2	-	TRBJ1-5	TGTGCCAGCAGTGACCTCGCGGGGGGAAGGGGACGCAATCAGCCCCAGCATTTT	CASSDLAGGRGRNQPQHF
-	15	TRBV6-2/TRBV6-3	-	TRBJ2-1	TGTGCCAGCAGTTACAAGGGACTTCTTTCGCATGAGCAGTTCTTC	CASSYKGLLSHEQFF
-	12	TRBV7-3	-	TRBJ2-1	TGTGCCAGCAGCTTTGCTGAGGGTGAGCAGTTCTTC	CASSFAEGEQFF
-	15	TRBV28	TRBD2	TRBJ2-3	TGTGCCAGCCGCGGGACTAGCGGGGGCACAGATACGCAGTATTTT	CASRGTSGGTDTQYF
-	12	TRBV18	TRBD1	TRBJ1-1	TGTGCCAGCTCACCAAGGGGGCTCGAAGCTTTCTTT	CASSPRGLEAFF
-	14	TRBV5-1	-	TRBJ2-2	TGCGCCAGCAGCCCTGGACACAACACCGGGGAGCTGTTTTTT	CASSPGHNTGELFF
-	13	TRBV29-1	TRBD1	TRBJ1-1	TGCAGCGTTGAACAGACAGGGGGACTGGGTGCTTTCTTT	CSVEQTGGLGAFF
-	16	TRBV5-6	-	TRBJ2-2	TGTGCCAGCAGCTTGGTTTCGCTAGCCGGGACCGGGGAGCTGTTTTTT	CASSLVSLAGTGELFF
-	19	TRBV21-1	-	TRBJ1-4	TGTGCCAGCAGCAACCCCCGGGACAGGGTAATCGCAACTAATGAAAAACTGTTTTTT	CASSNPRDRVIATNEKLFF
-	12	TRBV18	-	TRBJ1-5	TGTGCCAGCTCATCGCCGGCGGCTCCCCAGCATTTT	CASSSPAAPQHF
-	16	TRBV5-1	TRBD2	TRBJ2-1	TGCGCCAGCAGCCAAAGCGGGATAAGACAGTACAATGAGCAGTTCTTC	CASSQSGIRQYNEQFF
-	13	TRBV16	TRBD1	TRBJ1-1	TGTGCCAGCAGCCGGGACAGGAACACTGAAGCTTTCTTT	CASSRDRNTEAFF
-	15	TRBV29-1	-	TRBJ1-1	TGCAGCGCGAGGAGGGCAGGGTGGGAGGAGACTGAAGCTTTCTTT	CSARRAGWEETEAFF
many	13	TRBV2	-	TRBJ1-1	TGTGCCAGCAGTGAAATTCAGGGAGGGCAAGCTTTCTTT	CASSEIQGGQAFF
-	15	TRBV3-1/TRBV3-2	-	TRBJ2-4	TGTGCCAGCAGCCAAGTCCCCCTAGCCAAAAACATTCAGTACTTC	CASSQVPLAKNIQYF
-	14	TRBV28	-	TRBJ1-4	TGTGCCAGCAGTTTATTACGGGGTAATGAAAAACTGTTTTTT	CASSLLRGNEKLFF
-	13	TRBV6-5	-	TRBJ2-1	TGTGCCAGCAGTTACTCGCACAACAATGAGCAGTTCTTC	CASSYSHNNEQFF
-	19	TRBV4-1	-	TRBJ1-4	TGCGCCAGCAGCCAAGATTTTATCAGGGCCCGAACCCGTAATGAAAAACTGTTTTTT	CASSQDFIRARTRNEKLFF
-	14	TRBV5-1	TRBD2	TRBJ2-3	TGCGCCAGCAGCGAGCGGGGGGATGAGGGTACGCAGTATTTT	CASSERGDEGTQYF
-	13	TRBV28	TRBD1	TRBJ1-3	TGTGCCAGCACGACAGGGTCTGGAAACACCATATATTTT	CASTTGSGNTIYF